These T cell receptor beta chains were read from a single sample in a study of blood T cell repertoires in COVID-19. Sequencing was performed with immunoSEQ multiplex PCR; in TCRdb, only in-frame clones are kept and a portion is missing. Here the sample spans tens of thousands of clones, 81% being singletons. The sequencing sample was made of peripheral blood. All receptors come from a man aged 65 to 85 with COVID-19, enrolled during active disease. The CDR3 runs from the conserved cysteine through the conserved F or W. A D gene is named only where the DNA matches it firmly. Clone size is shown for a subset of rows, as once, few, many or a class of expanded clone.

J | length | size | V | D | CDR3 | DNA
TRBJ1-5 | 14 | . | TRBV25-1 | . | CASRDSGLAQPQHF | TGTGCCAGCCGTGATTCAGGGTTAGCTCAGCCCCAGCATTTT
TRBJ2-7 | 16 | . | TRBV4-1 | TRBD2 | CASSHLRLAGGAEQYF | TGCGCCAGCAGCCACCTAAGACTAGCGGGAGGGGCCGAGCAGTACTTC
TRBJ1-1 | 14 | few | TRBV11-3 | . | CASSFGQSFGEAFF | TGTGCCAGCAGCTTTGGACAGAGCTTTGGTGAAGCTTTCTTT
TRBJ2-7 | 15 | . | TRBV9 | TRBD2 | CASSPRDWGGNEQYF | TGTGCCAGCAGCCCCCGAGATTGGGGAGGGAACGAGCAGTACTTC
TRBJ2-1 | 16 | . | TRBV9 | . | CASTQRGGTSYNEQFF | TGTGCCAGCACCCAGAGGGGAGGTACGTCCTACAATGAGCAGTTCTTC
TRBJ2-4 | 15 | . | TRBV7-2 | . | CASSLASTGGHIQYF | TGTGCCAGCAGCTTAGCATCGACAGGTGGGCACATTCAGTACTTC
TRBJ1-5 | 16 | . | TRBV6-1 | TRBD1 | CASSDQPGGVLQPQHF | TGTGCCAGCAGTGATCAACCAGGGGGCGTTTTACAGCCCCAGCATTTT
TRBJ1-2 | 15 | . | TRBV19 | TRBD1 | CASTETGGSYYGYTF | TGTGCCAGTACCGAGACAGGGGGCTCTTACTATGGCTACACCTTC
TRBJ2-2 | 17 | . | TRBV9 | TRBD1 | CASSARQGRQNTGELFF | TGTGCCAGCAGCGCCAGACAGGGGAGGCAGAACACCGGGGAGCTGTTTTTT
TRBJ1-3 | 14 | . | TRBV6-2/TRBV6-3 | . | CASSTPISGNTIYF | TGTGCCAGCAGCACACCGATCTCTGGAAACACCATATATTTT
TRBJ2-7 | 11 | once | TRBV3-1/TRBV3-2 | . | CASSHRYEQYF | TGTGCCAGCAGTCACAGGTACGAGCAGTACTTC
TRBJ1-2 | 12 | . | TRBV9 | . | CASAGPNYGYTF | TGTGCCAGCGCCGGTCCTAACTATGGCTACACCTTC
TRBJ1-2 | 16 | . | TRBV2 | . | CASSDLKLRGTNGYTF | TGTGCCAGCAGTGACTTGAAGTTGCGGGGGACAAATGGCTACACCTTC
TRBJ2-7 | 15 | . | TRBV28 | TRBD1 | CASSPRRTGAYEQYF | TGTGCCAGCAGCCCCCGCCGGACAGGGGCCTACGAGCAGTACTTC
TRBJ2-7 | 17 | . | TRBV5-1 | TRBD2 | CASSLVLTGGGSGEQYF | TGCGCCAGCAGCTTGGTTTTGACGGGAGGAGGCTCGGGGGAGCAGTACTTC
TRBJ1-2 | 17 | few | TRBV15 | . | CATSRDGGSLGLYGYTF | TGTGCCACCAGCAGAGATGGGGGCAGCCTGGGGCTCTATGGCTACACCTTC
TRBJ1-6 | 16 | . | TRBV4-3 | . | CASSQERGSGGSPLHF | TGCGCCAGCAGCCAAGAGAGGGGATCGGGGGGTTCACCCCTCCACTTT
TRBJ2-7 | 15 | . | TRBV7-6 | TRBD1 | CASSSPGQGTYEQYF | TGTGCCAGCAGCTCACCGGGACAGGGAACCTACGAGCAGTACTTC
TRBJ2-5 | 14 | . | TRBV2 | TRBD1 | CASMDTGGAETQYF | TGTGCCAGCATGGATACAGGGGGCGCCGAGACCCAGTACTTC
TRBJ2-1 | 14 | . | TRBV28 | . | CASRTPGDWNEQFF | TGTGCCAGCAGGACACCGGGAGACTGGAATGAGCAGTTCTTC
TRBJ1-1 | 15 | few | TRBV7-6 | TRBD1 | CASSSRDRGNTEAFF | TGTGCCAGCAGCTCTCGGGACAGGGGTAACACTGAAGCTTTCTTT
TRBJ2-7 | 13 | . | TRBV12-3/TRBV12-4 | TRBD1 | CASSPGTVYEQYF | TGTGCCAGCAGTCCGGGGACAGTCTACGAGCAGTACTTC
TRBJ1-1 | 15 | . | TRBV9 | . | CASSPMGRVHTEAFF | TGTGCCAGCAGCCCAATGGGGAGGGTTCACACTGAAGCTTTCTTT
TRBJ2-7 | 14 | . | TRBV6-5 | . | CASPRETWNYEQYF | TGTGCCAGCCCTAGAGAAACATGGAACTACGAGCAGTACTTC
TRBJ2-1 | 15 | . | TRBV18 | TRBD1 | CASSPRTGGRDEQFF | TGTGCCAGCTCACCACGGACAGGGGGCAGGGATGAGCAGTTCTTC
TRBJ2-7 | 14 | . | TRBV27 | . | CASGATESSYEQYF | TGTGCCAGCGGGGCTACGGAAAGCTCCTACGAGCAGTACTTC
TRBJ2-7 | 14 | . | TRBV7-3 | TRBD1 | CASSLTGQGYEQYF | TGTGCCAGCAGCTTGACGGGACAGGGGTACGAGCAGTACTTC
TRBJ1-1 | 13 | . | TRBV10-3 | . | CAISPARGTEAFF | TGTGCCATCAGTCCAGCTAGGGGGACTGAAGCTTTCTTT
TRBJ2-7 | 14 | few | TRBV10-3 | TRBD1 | CAIKSDRAPYEQYF | TGTGCCATCAAATCAGACAGGGCCCCCTACGAGCAGTACTTC
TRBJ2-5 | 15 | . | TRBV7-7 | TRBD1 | CASSLVGDSQETQYF | TGTGCTAGCAGCTTAGTCGGGGACAGTCAAGAGACCCAGTACTTC
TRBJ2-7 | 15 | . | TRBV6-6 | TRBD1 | CASASAPGTGGEQYF | TGTGCCAGCGCCAGCGCCCCCGGGACAGGAGGGGAGCAGTACTTC
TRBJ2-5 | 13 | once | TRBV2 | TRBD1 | CASGPGQQETQYF | TGTGCCAGCGGGCCGGGACAGCAAGAGACCCAGTACTTC
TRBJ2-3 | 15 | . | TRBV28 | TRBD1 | CASSGDRGITDTQYF | TGTGCCAGCAGTGGGGACAGGGGAATCACAGATACGCAGTATTTT
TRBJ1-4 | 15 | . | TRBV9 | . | CASSVGPGNNEKLFF | TGTGCCAGCAGCGTAGGCCCAGGAAACAATGAAAAACTGTTTTTT
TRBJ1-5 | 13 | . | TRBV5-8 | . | CASSLKTNQPQHF | TGTGCCAGCAGCTTGAAGACAAATCAGCCCCAGCATTTT
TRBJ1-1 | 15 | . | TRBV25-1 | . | CASSELAGLNTEAFF | TGTGCCAGCAGTGAATTGGCGGGATTAAACACTGAAGCTTTCTTT
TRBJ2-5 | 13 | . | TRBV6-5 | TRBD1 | CASKGTAEGTQYF | TGTGCCAGTAAGGGGACAGCGGAAGGGACCCAGTACTTC
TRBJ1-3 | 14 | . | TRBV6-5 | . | CASKSPSSGNTIYF | TGTGCCAGCAAATCTCCTAGCTCTGGAAACACCATATATTTT
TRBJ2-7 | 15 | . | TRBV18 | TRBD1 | CASSPGTGDIYEQYF | TGTGCCAGCTCACCGGGAACAGGGGACATCTACGAGCAGTACTTC
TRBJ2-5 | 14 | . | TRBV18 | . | CASSPLGAQETQYF | TGTGCCAGCTCACCCTTGGGGGCGCAAGAGACCCAGTACTTC
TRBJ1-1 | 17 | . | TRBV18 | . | CASSPQGYGGSNTEAFF | TGTGCCAGCTCACCACAGGGCTACGGGGGGTCGAACACTGAAGCTTTCTTT
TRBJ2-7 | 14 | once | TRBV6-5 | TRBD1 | CASSYKQGAYEQYF | TGTGCCAGCAGTTACAAACAGGGGGCCTACGAGCAGTACTTC
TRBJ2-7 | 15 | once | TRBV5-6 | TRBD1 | CASSLGGQLIYEQYF | TGTGCCAGCAGCTTGGGGGGACAGTTAATTTACGAGCAGTACTTC
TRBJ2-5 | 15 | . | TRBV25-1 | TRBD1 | CASSPGQGVAETQYF | TGTGCCAGCAGTCCAGGACAGGGAGTAGCAGAGACCCAGTACTTC
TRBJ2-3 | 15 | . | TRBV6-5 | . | CASRPQGKGTDTQYF | TGTGCCAGCAGGCCACAGGGAAAAGGCACAGATACGCAGTATTTT
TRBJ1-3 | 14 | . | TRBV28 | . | CASSFRNRVDTIYF | TGTGCCAGCAGTTTCCGGAACAGGGTGGACACCATATATTTT
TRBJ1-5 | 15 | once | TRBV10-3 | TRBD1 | CATTGDPYSNQPQHF | TGTGCCACAACAGGGGACCCGTATAGCAATCAGCCCCAGCATTTT
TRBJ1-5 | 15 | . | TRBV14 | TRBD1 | CASSQGTAGNQPQHF | TGTGCCAGCAGCCAGGGGACAGCCGGCAATCAGCCCCAGCATTTT
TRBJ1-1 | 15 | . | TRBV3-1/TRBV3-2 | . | CASSPRGGVNTEAFF | TGTGCCAGCAGCCCGAGGGGGGGGGTGAACACTGAAGCTTTCTTT
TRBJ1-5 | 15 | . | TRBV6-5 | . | CASSARGGSNQPQHF | TGTGCCAGCAGCGCCAGGGGCGGAAGCAATCAGCCCCAGCATTTT
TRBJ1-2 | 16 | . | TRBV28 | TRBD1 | CASSPHPGTGVYGYTF | TGTGCCAGCAGTCCTCACCCCGGGACAGGGGTTTATGGCTACACCTTC
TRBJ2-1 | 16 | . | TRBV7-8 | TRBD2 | CASSLGPRLAGREQFF | TGTGCCAGCAGCTTAGGGCCTCGACTAGCGGGACGCGAGCAGTTCTTC
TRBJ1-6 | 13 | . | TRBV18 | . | CASSPEGNSPLHF | TGTGCCAGCTCACCAGAGGGTAATTCACCCCTCCACTTT
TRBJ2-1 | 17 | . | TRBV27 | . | CASSSRLSQSSYNEQFF | TGTGCCAGCAGTTCTCGACTTTCTCAGAGCTCCTACAATGAGCAGTTCTTC
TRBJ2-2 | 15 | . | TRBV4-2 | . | CASSREDTYTGELFF | TGTGCCAGCAGCCGAGAGGACACATACACCGGGGAGCTGTTTTTT
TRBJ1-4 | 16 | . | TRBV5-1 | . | CASSLGPPSTNEKLFF | TGCGCCAGCAGCTTGGGGCCGCCCTCAACTAATGAAAAACTGTTTTTT
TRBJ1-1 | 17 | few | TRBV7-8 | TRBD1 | CASSSTWPGTGILAAFF | TGTGCCAGCAGCTCTACCTGGCCCGGGACAGGAATATTAGCAGCTTTCTTT
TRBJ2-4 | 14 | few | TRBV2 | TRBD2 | CASGRLAGSNIQYF | TGTGCCAGCGGGCGACTAGCGGGGAGTAACATTCAGTACTTC
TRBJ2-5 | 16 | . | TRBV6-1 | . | CASSEGGRFQGETQYF | TGTGCCAGCAGTGAAGGTGGACGTTTTCAGGGGGAGACCCAGTACTTC